This T cell receptor beta chain was sequenced in a study of T cells after yellow fever vaccination. Study results and limitations: FACS-sorted repertoires could harbor abundant contaminating bulk-population clonotypes.

5'RACE template switching generated TCR cDNA, adding a universal primer site and UMIs. One entry per CDR3 protein results from TCRdb running MiXCR on the 5' RACE reads. The table records 68,000 or so distinct CDR3 sequences, about 7.8% of them present only once. Of note for this clonotype: No antigen is known for it.

The CDR3 extends over 13 amino acids. Trimming left V 1 base short and J 0 bases short, with 3 bases between. CDR1 MGHRA and CDR2 YSYEKL come from the germline V gene. This chain joins TRBV4-1 and TRBJ1-1; D call uncertain. The clonotype was recovered from a man aged 25 to 45 who received the YFV17D yellow fever vaccine. Sequencing was performed on CD8+ T cells sorted from PBMCs, taken 15 days after the yellow fever booster vaccination. As DNA, the CDR3 is TGCGCCAGCAGCCAAGTGGTGAACACTGAAGCTTTCTTT. Its translation is CASSQVVNTEAFF.